The source of this TCR beta chain is a study of cytomegalovirus exposure and HLA in healthy donors. Regarding the study as a whole: The presence/absence work took it that sequencing depth was about the same across donors.

Germline lookup yields CDR1 MRHNA and CDR2 SNTAGT. CDR3 length: 17 amino acids. V shed 4 bases, J shed 6 bases, and the junction held 12 bases outside the gene matches. PCR amplification relied on 60 Vbeta primers (plus 13 Jbeta primers). The repertoire was sequenced with immunoSEQ multiplex PCR; TCRdb's copy has only in-frame clones and lacks some. Counted here are approximately 110,000 clones, roughly 80% occurring once; the ten biggest clones make up 22%. As for this clone: Its antigen is not known.

The sample consisted of PBMCs. The source is a man aged 30 to 45 in good health and CMV-seropositive. The chain joins TRBV6-4 to TRBJ2-1; 10 bases map to TRBD2. This CDR3 reads CASSVGLMKRGGNEQFF. The CDR3 DNA is TGTGCCAGCAGTGTAGGCCTCATGAAGCGGGGGGGCAATGAGCAGTTCTTC.